These 31 T cell receptor beta chains were all obtained from the same sample, sequenced in a study of radiotherapy plus CTLA-4 blockade in lung cancer. Using immunoSEQ multiplex PCR, the repertoire was profiled, and TCRdb retains in-frame clones only, with some absent. Among 55,000 to 65,000 clones, 70% to 80% were seen once, and the ten largest hold about 3%. This sample comprised peripheral blood, obtained from a patient treated with radiotherapy plus ipilimumab. These receptors all come from a human donor with non-small cell lung cancer who had a complete response to radiotherapy plus ipilimumab.

V is TRBV20-1 and J is TRBJ2-5; no clear D gene. The V gene lost 3 bases and the J gene lost 3 bases, with 2 bases spanning the gap. The CDR3 loop spans 10 amino acids. CDR1 is DFQATT and CDR2 is SNEGSKA in the germline V gene (reference sequence). The CDR3 sequence: CSASKETQYF. For the CDR3, the DNA is TGCAGTGCTAGTAAAGAGACCCAGTACTTC.

The chain employs TRBV9 and TRBJ2-1, with D perhaps matching TRBD2 (6 bases). Germline assignment: CDR1 SGDLS and CDR2 YYNGEE. Trimming left V 0 bases short and J 5 bases short, with 12 bases between. There are 15 residues in the CDR3. The CDR3 loop reads CASSVAGVSHNEQFF. DNA for the CDR3: TGTGCCAGCAGCGTAGCGGGGGTGTCCCACAATGAGCAGTTCTTC.

The chain couples TRBV6-6 to TRBJ2-2; 9 bases match TRBD1. There are 13 residues in the CDR3. Germline V gene lookup returns CDR1 MNHNY and CDR2 SVGAGI (reference sequence). Germline trimming cut 5 bases from V and 6 bases from J; bases unmatched to any gene: 1. CDR3 amino acids: CASSRQGAGELFF. In DNA, the CDR3 is TGTGCCAGCAGTCGACAGGGGGCCGGGGAGCTGTTTTTT.

The rearrangement uses TRBV4-1 and TRBJ2-1; TRBD2 might be the D (5 bases). Germline-derived CDR1 and CDR2 are MGHRA and YSYEKL. This CDR3 region has 16 residues. V lost 1 base to trimming and J lost 7 bases, with 17 bases between them. For the CDR3, the DNA is TGCGCCAGCAGCCAAGTGTCTCCTAGGACTCGTAATGAGCAGTTCTTC. It codes for CASSQVSPRTRNEQFF.

The chain has TRBV28 and TRBJ2-5; tentatively, D is TRBD1 (7 bases). The J call may be incorrect, as the DNA end agrees better with TRBJ2-7. Germline V gives CDR1 MDHEN, CDR2 SYDVKM. This CDR3 comprises 15 residues. CDR3 sequence reads: CASLSGGTDSYEQYF. The DNA of the CDR3 is TGTGCCAGCCTATCCGGCGGGACAGACTCTTACGAGCAGTACTTC.

This clone was picked up a small number of times. This rearrangement joins TRBV10-3 to TRBJ1-1; the D is unclear. Trimming cost V 0 bases and J 4 bases, with 6 bases left between them. The CDR3 runs to 13 residues. Germline V gives CDR1 ENHRY, CDR2 SYGVKD. CDR3 in amino acids: CAISESYITEAFF. CDR3 DNA: TGTGCCATCAGTGAGTCATATATCACTGAAGCTTTCTTT.

The chain recombines TRBV5-1 with TRBJ1-4; 10 bases map to TRBD1. V dropped 7 bases and J dropped 7; count of bases not matched to a gene: 7. Germline lookup yields CDR1 SGHRS and CDR2 YFSETQ. This CDR3 has 14 residues. The CDR3, as DNA: TGCGCCAGCCGAGCCGGGACAGGGGTTGAAAAACTGTTTTTT. Its protein is CASRAGTGVEKLFF.

The chain has TRBV5-1 and TRBJ1-1; D is undetermined. The CDR3 consists of 14 residues. Germline V CDR1 and CDR2: SGHRS, YFSETQ. Trimming removed 0 bases from V and 5 bases from J, with 11 bases in between. The CDR3 loop reads CASSLVGRMTEAFF. The CDR3 DNA reads TGCGCCAGCAGCTTGGTGGGCCGAATGACTGAAGCTTTCTTT.

The V call is TRBV18, the J call TRBJ1-5, with TRBD1 matching over 8 bases. Germline V gives CDR1 KGHSH, CDR2 LQKENI. After removal of 3 bases from V and 6 bases from J, the junction contained 10 bases not matched to a gene. The CDR3 is 16 amino acids. This chain's CDR3 is CASSPSRDRITQPQHF. Here the CDR3 DNA reads TGTGCCAGCTCACCGAGCCGGGACAGGATCACTCAGCCCCAGCATTTT.

V usage is TRBV5-1 and J usage is TRBJ1-2; weak D call: TRBD1 (6 bases). The germline V gene has CDR1 SGHRS and CDR2 YFSETQ. Trimming pared 0 bases from V and 6 bases from J, leaving 12 bases between. The CDR3 extends over 14 amino acids. CDR3 bases: TGCGCCAGCAGCTTGGCACGGGCAGGGGATGGCTACACCTTC. Protein product: CASSLARAGDGYTF.

This chain's CDR3 is CASSYSPTWETQYF. The CDR3 region has the DNA TGTGCCAGCAGTTACTCGCCGACTTGGGAGACCCAGTACTTC. The chain links TRBV6-6 to TRBJ2-5; D is ambiguous. Germline lookup yields CDR1 MNHNY and CDR2 SVGAGI (reference sequence). The CDR3 has 14 amino acids. Trimming shortened V by 0 bases and J by 5 bases, and 10 bases separated the two germline ends.

The rearrangement joins TRBV19 to TRBJ2-1, with 7 bases that match TRBD1. The CDR3 length is 16 residues. The V gene's germline CDR1 is LNHDA and CDR2 SQIVND (reference sequence). Trimming at V came to 0 bases and at J to 0 bases, leaving 2 bases not matched to a gene. This CDR3 is CASSIEPGGSYNEQFF. CDR3 nucleotide sequence: TGTGCCAGTAGTATAGAACCAGGGGGCTCCTACAATGAGCAGTTCTTC.

This clone was observed once. The chain recombines TRBV9 with TRBJ2-3; TRBD2 is a possible D gene (5 bases). The CDR3 extends over 17 amino acids. Germline-derived CDR1 and CDR2 are SGDLS and YYNGEE. Between the trimmed V and J ends, which lost 0 bases and 1 base, there was a span of 15 bases. This chain's CDR3 is CASSVVSGSSGTDTQYF. CDR3 nucleotide sequence: TGTGCCAGCAGCGTAGTGTCGGGGTCCTCCGGCACAGATACGCAGTATTTT.

This chain uses TRBV28 with TRBJ2-7; TRBD2 agrees at 7 bases. CDR1 is MDHEN and CDR2 is SYDVKM in the germline V gene. With V trimmed by 2 bases and J by 4 bases, 11 bases remained unmatched. The CDR3 has 16 amino acids. This CDR3 is CASSLLVTREGYEQYF. The CDR3, as DNA: TGTGCCAGCAGTTTACTTGTGACCAGGGAGGGTTACGAGCAGTACTTC.

The rearrangement links TRBV6-1 to TRBJ2-5; TRBD2 might be the D (5 bases). CDR3 length equals 14 residues. Germline V gives CDR1 MNHNS, CDR2 SASEGT. Trimming shortened V by 8 bases and J by 1 base, and 14 bases separated the two germline ends. CDR3 nucleotides: TGTGCCAGCTCGGACTCTACACTCCAAGAGACCCAGTACTTC. Protein: CASSDSTLQETQYF.

The chain links TRBV29-1 to TRBJ1-2; 8 bases match TRBD1. The germline V gene encodes CDR1 SQVTM and CDR2 ANQGSEA. The junction had 9 bases not matched to a gene; V was cut back by 7 bases and J by 5 bases. This CDR3 has 13 residues. This CDR3 is CSASDRGGYGYTF. Written as DNA, the CDR3 is TGCAGCGCTAGCGACAGGGGCGGGTATGGCTACACCTTC.

The rearrangement joins TRBV7-9 to TRBJ2-5; D perhaps matches TRBD2 (6 bases). Trimming took 3 bases from V and 5 from J, leaving 19 bases between them. The germline CDR1 and CDR2 sequences are SEHNR and FQNEAQ (reference sequence). CDR3 length: 16 residues. The CDR3 is CASSLFGGLQVETQYF. DNA for the CDR3: TGTGCCAGCAGCTTGTTCGGGGGACTCCAAGTTGAGACCCAGTACTTC.

This clone was picked up one time. The chain combines TRBV19 with TRBJ2-7, with 7 bases aligning to TRBD1. The germline V gene encodes CDR1 LNHDA and CDR2 SQIVND (reference sequence). The CDR3 is 15 residues long. Losses at the gene ends were 6 bases for V and 5 bases for J; bases not matched to a gene: 13. The CDR3 nucleotides read TGTGCCAGTAGCAGAAGAACAGGGGAAGCGAACGAGCAGTACTTC. Translation gives CASSRRTGEANEQYF.

This clone was detected only once. The rearrangement uses TRBV29-1 and TRBJ2-3; 7 positions match TRBD2. The CDR3 contains 11 residues. The ends lost 4 bases at V and 5 bases at J; junction bases unmatched: 0. In germline, CDR1 is SQVTM, CDR2 ANQGSEA. CDR3 amino acids: CSVGTRDTQYF. CDR3 nucleotides: TGCAGCGTTGGGACTAGAGATACGCAGTATTTT.

This clone came up a few times. The genes are TRBV7-9 and TRBJ1-2, with D unresolved. The V and J ends lost 5 bases and 8 bases respectively, with 21 bases between them. Germline V gene lookup returns CDR1 SEHNR and CDR2 FQNEAQ (reference sequence). The CDR3 has 15 amino acids. The CDR3 protein is CASSGPDYYERGYTF. The CDR3 region has the DNA TGTGCCAGCAGCGGGCCCGACTACTACGAGAGGGGCTACACCTTC.

The CDR3 protein is CATSASVLTDTQYF. DNA of the CDR3: TGTGCCACCAGCGCTTCAGTCCTCACAGATACGCAGTATTTT. V usage is TRBV15 and J usage is TRBJ2-3; D not certain. The CDR3 contains 14 residues. V was clipped by 5 bases and J by 2 bases, with 11 bases between them. The germline gives CDR1 LNHNV, CDR2 YYDKDF (reference sequence). Using reference TRBV15 and TRBJ2-3 for the parts outside the CDR3, the full variable domain is DAMVIQNPRYQVTQFGKPVTLSCSQTLNHNVMYWYQQKSSQAPKLLFHYYDKDFNNEADTPDNFQSRRPNTSFCFLDIRSPGLGDTAMYLCATSASVLTDTQYFGPGTRLTVL.

The rearrangement uses TRBV28 and TRBJ2-3, with 7 bases that match TRBD2. V shed 4 bases and J 1 base; nucleotides not matched to a gene: 8. The CDR3 runs to 16 residues. Germline V gene data show CDR1 as MDHEN and CDR2 as SYDVKM. In DNA, the CDR3 is TGTGCCAGCAGTTGGATGCTAGCGGAGCGCACAGATACGCAGTATTTT. It codes for CASSWMLAERTDTQYF.

This chain uses TRBV4-3 with TRBJ2-7, with TRBD2 matching over 12 bases. V lost 3 bases, J lost 0 bases, and 3 bases stayed unmatched. This CDR3 has 16 residues. The germline CDR1 and CDR2 sequences are LGHNA and YSLEER. The CDR3 here is CASSHRTSGTSYEQYF. The CDR3 coding sequence is TGCGCCAGCAGCCACAGGACTAGCGGGACCTCCTACGAGCAGTACTTC.

The rearrangement uses TRBV29-1 and TRBJ2-3; D gene ambiguous. CDR3 length equals 13 residues. V lost 6 bases to trimming and J lost 3 bases, with 13 bases between them. Per germline, CDR1 SQVTM and CDR2 ANQGSEA. The CDR3 bases are TGCAGCGTGAAAGGCCGGGTAACAGATACGCAGTATTTT. Residues: CSVKGRVTDTQYF.

This CDR3 reads CASSPTLAGNTGELFF. The CDR3 region has the DNA TGTGCCAGCTCACCCACTTTAGCGGGGAACACCGGGGAGCTGTTTTTT. The rearrangement uses TRBV18 and TRBJ2-2, with 7 bases aligning to TRBD2. Trimming cost V 3 bases and J 1 base; bases outside gene matches: 5. CDR3 length: 16 residues. Germline values: CDR1 KGHSH, CDR2 LQKENI.

The chain employs TRBV30 and TRBJ2-7, with a possible D match to TRBD1 (5 bases). Per the germline V gene, CDR1 is GTSNPN and CDR2 is SVGIG (reference sequence). Trimming cost V 2 bases and J 4 bases, with 12 bases left between them. The CDR3 has 13 residues. Written as DNA, the CDR3 is TGTGCCTGGAGTACCCTAGACAGATACGAGCAGTACTTC. Amino acids: CAWSTLDRYEQYF.

This clone was recorded a few times. The V and J genes are TRBV7-8 and TRBJ2-6, with D unclear. Trimming took 1 base from V and 0 from J, leaving 7 bases between them. The CDR3 is 16 residues long. Germline V gives CDR1 SGHVS, CDR2 FQNEAQ. CDR3 bases: TGTGCCAGCAGCTTAGTGCCGCGCTCTGGGGCCAACGTCCTGACTTTC. It yields the protein CASSLVPRSGANVLTF.

This rearrangement joins TRBV5-6 to TRBJ2-7, with TRBD1 as a possible D gene (6 bases). CDR3 length equals 14 residues. V was pared by 4 bases and J by 3 bases, with 14 bases between. CDR1 and CDR2 (germline): SGHDT, YYEEEE. This chain's CDR3 is CASSPLGAYYEQYF. In DNA form, the CDR3 reads TGTGCCAGCAGCCCCCTGGGGGCCTACTACGAGCAGTACTTC.

V is TRBV19 and J is TRBJ2-6, with D perhaps TRBD1 (6 bases). The germline V gene encodes CDR1 LNHDA and CDR2 SQIVND (reference sequence). CDR3 length equals 16 residues. V was pared by 7 bases and J by 0 bases, with 13 bases between. The CDR3 DNA follows: TGTGCCAGTAACGCAGGGGCTTCCTCTGGGGCCAACGTCCTGACTTTC. Residues: CASNAGASSGANVLTF.

The chain recombines TRBV6-5 with TRBJ1-5; D is unclear. Germline V gene data show CDR1 as MNHEY and CDR2 as SVGAGI. This CDR3 comprises 16 residues. Trimming removed 3 bases at V and 1 base at J, with 13 bases between. The CDR3 loop reads CASSYRGWESNQPQHF. CDR3 sequence (DNA): TGTGCCAGCAGTTATAGAGGGTGGGAGAGCAATCAGCCCCAGCATTTT.

This rearrangement joins TRBV9 to TRBJ1-1; D may be TRBD1 (6 bases). Germline CDR1 is SGDLS and CDR2 is YYNGEE. The CDR3 loop spans 14 amino acids. V shed 4 bases and J shed 1 base, with 11 bases lying between them. The CDR3 nucleotides are TGTGCCAGCAGCTTACAGGGAACGAACACTGAAGCTTTCTTT. This sequence encodes CASSLQGTNTEAFF.